The rows below give T cell receptor beta chains drawn from one sample of a study of T-cell memory formation after mild COVID-19. Using its own MiXCR run on the 5' RACE reads, TCRdb lists one record per CDR3 protein. The top ten clones hold 13% of a sample with around 410,000 distinct CDR3 sequences, under 25% of them seen once. The specimen was PBMCs or a T cell subset sorted from them (not recorded which). The origin of the receptors is an adult woman who had mild COVID-19 (a few samples of this study predate the infection). Cell type and time point are not known. Both conserved end residues are part of each CDR3. Each record gives: CDR3 length, clone size, V gene, D gene, J gene, CDR3 DNA, CDR3 protein. The D gene is left open where the match is weak. A clone size is listed for some rows: how often the clone was seen (once, few, many), or a class if it is expanded.

cdr3_length: 14
clone_size: NA
v_call: TRBV10-3
d_call: TRBD1
j_call: TRBJ1-1
cdr3_nt: TGTGCCATCAGGGGGACAGGTTTCGGCACTGAAGCTTTCTTT
cdr3_aa: CAIRGTGFGTEAFF

cdr3_length: 13
clone_size: NA
v_call: TRBV12-3/TRBV12-4
d_call: NA
j_call: TRBJ1-2
cdr3_nt: TGTGCCAGCAGTCGAGGACAGTGGGACGGCTACACCTTC
cdr3_aa: CASSRGQWDGYTF

cdr3_length: 14
clone_size: NA
v_call: TRBV5-4
d_call: NA
j_call: TRBJ2-7
cdr3_nt: TGTGCCAGCAGCTTGGACGCGGGGTACTACGAGCAGTACTTC
cdr3_aa: CASSLDAGYYEQYF

cdr3_length: 12
clone_size: NA
v_call: TRBV7-2
d_call: NA
j_call: TRBJ2-1
cdr3_nt: TGTGCCAGCAGCTTAGTGATTCCGGAGCAGTTCTTC
cdr3_aa: CASSLVIPEQFF

cdr3_length: 15
clone_size: few
v_call: TRBV4-3
d_call: NA
j_call: TRBJ2-7
cdr3_nt: TGCGCCAGCAGCCAAGATCTTTCGGACACCTACGAGCAGTACTTC
cdr3_aa: CASSQDLSDTYEQYF

cdr3_length: 16
clone_size: NA
v_call: TRBV20-1
d_call: NA
j_call: TRBJ2-3
cdr3_nt: TGCAGTGCTAGAGATCGTACAGGCTTTAGCACAGATACGCAGTATTTT
cdr3_aa: CSARDRTGFSTDTQYF

cdr3_length: 13
clone_size: NA
v_call: TRBV2
d_call: NA
j_call: TRBJ2-3
cdr3_nt: TGTGCCAGCAGTGTTGGGATCACAGATACGCAGTATTTT
cdr3_aa: CASSVGITDTQYF

cdr3_length: 13
clone_size: NA
v_call: TRBV5-1
d_call: NA
j_call: TRBJ1-2
cdr3_nt: TGCGCCAGCAGCACAGGACGCCCCTATGGCTACACCTTC
cdr3_aa: CASSTGRPYGYTF

cdr3_length: 12
clone_size: NA
v_call: TRBV24-1
d_call: NA
j_call: TRBJ2-1
cdr3_nt: TGTGCCACCAGTGATTTGGGTCAGGGGCAGTTCTTC
cdr3_aa: CATSDLGQGQFF

cdr3_length: 17
clone_size: few
v_call: TRBV5-5
d_call: NA
j_call: TRBJ2-4
cdr3_nt: TGTGCCAGCAGCCCACCTACCGGGACTGAAGCCAAAAACATTCAGTACTTC
cdr3_aa: CASSPPTGTEAKNIQYF

cdr3_length: 13
clone_size: NA
v_call: TRBV19
d_call: NA
j_call: TRBJ1-2
cdr3_nt: TGTGCCAGTAGTGAACTACCCCGCGATGGCTACACCTTC
cdr3_aa: CASSELPRDGYTF

cdr3_length: 16
clone_size: few
v_call: TRBV6-2/TRBV6-3
d_call: TRBD1
j_call: TRBJ2-7
cdr3_nt: TGTGCCAGCAGTTACTCAAGGGACAGGGGATTCTACGAGCAGTACTTC
cdr3_aa: CASSYSRDRGFYEQYF

cdr3_length: 16
clone_size: NA
v_call: TRBV5-1
d_call: TRBD2
j_call: TRBJ2-2
cdr3_nt: TGCGCCAGCAGCTTGGGGACTAGCGGACCCACCGGGGAGCTGTTTTTT
cdr3_aa: CASSLGTSGPTGELFF

cdr3_length: 15
clone_size: few
v_call: TRBV30
d_call: TRBD1
j_call: TRBJ1-1
cdr3_nt: TGTGCCTGGAGTGTTGGGACAGGGGGTCCCACTGAAGCTTTCTTT
cdr3_aa: CAWSVGTGGPTEAFF

cdr3_length: 13
clone_size: many
v_call: TRBV2
d_call: NA
j_call: TRBJ1-1
cdr3_nt: TGTGCCAGCAGTGTCCAGCCGAACACTGAAGCTTTCTTT
cdr3_aa: CASSVQPNTEAFF

cdr3_length: 16
clone_size: few
v_call: TRBV4-2
d_call: TRBD2
j_call: TRBJ2-1
cdr3_nt: TGTGCCAGCAGCCAAGTCCTAGCGGGAAGGGGTAATGAGCAGTTCTTC
cdr3_aa: CASSQVLAGRGNEQFF

cdr3_length: 14
clone_size: few
v_call: TRBV6-2/TRBV6-3
d_call: TRBD1
j_call: TRBJ2-7
cdr3_nt: TGTGCCAGCAGCCTCCCGGGACAGCCCTACGAGCAGTACTTC
cdr3_aa: CASSLPGQPYEQYF

cdr3_length: 15
clone_size: NA
v_call: TRBV11-3
d_call: TRBD1
j_call: TRBJ2-2
cdr3_nt: TGTGCCAGCAGCCGCGGGACAGGGGTTTCCGGGGAGCTGTTTTTT
cdr3_aa: CASSRGTGVSGELFF

cdr3_length: 13
clone_size: NA
v_call: TRBV29-1
d_call: NA
j_call: TRBJ2-2
cdr3_nt: TGCAGCGTTAGCCGGGACGCCAACGGGGAGCTGTTTTTT
cdr3_aa: CSVSRDANGELFF

cdr3_length: 14
clone_size: NA
v_call: TRBV29-1
d_call: TRBD1
j_call: TRBJ2-7
cdr3_nt: TGCAGCGTTGGCCGGGACAGGGTCTCCTACGAGCAGTACTTC
cdr3_aa: CSVGRDRVSYEQYF

cdr3_length: 15
clone_size: few
v_call: TRBV6-5
d_call: TRBD1
j_call: TRBJ2-5
cdr3_nt: TGTGCCAGCAGTTACTGGACAGGGGGTCGGGAGACCCAGTACTTC
cdr3_aa: CASSYWTGGRETQYF

cdr3_length: 14
clone_size: NA
v_call: TRBV20-1
d_call: NA
j_call: TRBJ1-1
cdr3_nt: TGCAGTGCTAGTCTTTCAGGGTACGGCACTGAAGCTTTCTTT
cdr3_aa: CSASLSGYGTEAFF

cdr3_length: 13
clone_size: NA
v_call: TRBV24-1
d_call: TRBD1
j_call: TRBJ2-2
cdr3_nt: TGTGCCACACAGGGGAGATGGACCGGGGAGCTGTTTTTT
cdr3_aa: CATQGRWTGELFF

cdr3_length: 14
clone_size: NA
v_call: TRBV4-2
d_call: NA
j_call: TRBJ2-7
cdr3_nt: TGTGCCAGCAGCCAAGTCCAGGCCTCGGGCGAGCAGTACTTC
cdr3_aa: CASSQVQASGEQYF

cdr3_length: 13
clone_size: NA
v_call: TRBV19
d_call: TRBD1
j_call: TRBJ1-2
cdr3_nt: TGTGCCAGTCGGGACAGGGGCAACTATGGCTACACCTTC
cdr3_aa: CASRDRGNYGYTF

cdr3_length: 15
clone_size: NA
v_call: TRBV27
d_call: NA
j_call: TRBJ2-3
cdr3_nt: TGTGCCAGCAGTTTCCTGACAGGACCCACAGATACGCAGTATTTT
cdr3_aa: CASSFLTGPTDTQYF

cdr3_length: 11
clone_size: many
v_call: TRBV12-3/TRBV12-4
d_call: NA
j_call: TRBJ2-7
cdr3_nt: TGTGCCAGCAGTTTTCGATACGAGCAGTACTTC
cdr3_aa: CASSFRYEQYF

cdr3_length: 13
clone_size: few
v_call: TRBV30
d_call: NA
j_call: TRBJ1-1
cdr3_nt: TGTGCCTGGAGTTGGGGACCAAACACTGAAGCTTTCTTT
cdr3_aa: CAWSWGPNTEAFF

cdr3_length: 14
clone_size: NA
v_call: TRBV5-6
d_call: NA
j_call: TRBJ2-5
cdr3_nt: TGTGCCAGCAGCTTGAACGGGGCGAGAGAGACCCAGTACTTC
cdr3_aa: CASSLNGARETQYF

cdr3_length: 13
clone_size: few
v_call: TRBV12-3/TRBV12-4
d_call: NA
j_call: TRBJ1-5
cdr3_nt: TGTGCCAGCAGCGGGACCCGGAATCAGCCCCAGCATTTT
cdr3_aa: CASSGTRNQPQHF

cdr3_length: 13
clone_size: NA
v_call: TRBV29-1
d_call: TRBD1
j_call: TRBJ1-4
cdr3_nt: TGCAGCGCCCACGGGACAGGGGATGAAAAACTGTTTTTT
cdr3_aa: CSAHGTGDEKLFF

cdr3_length: 15
clone_size: NA
v_call: TRBV4-1
d_call: NA
j_call: TRBJ2-5
cdr3_nt: TGCGCCAGCAGCCAAGATTCGACTATCCAAGAGACCCAGTACTTC
cdr3_aa: CASSQDSTIQETQYF

cdr3_length: 15
clone_size: NA
v_call: TRBV12-3/TRBV12-4
d_call: TRBD2
j_call: TRBJ2-3
cdr3_nt: TGTGCCAGCAGTTTGGCGCTAGCGGGGTCAGATACGCAGTATTTT
cdr3_aa: CASSLALAGSDTQYF

cdr3_length: 14
clone_size: few
v_call: TRBV11-1
d_call: NA
j_call: TRBJ1-1
cdr3_nt: TGTGCCAGCAGCTTTACGGGGGCCAGCACTGAAGCTTTCTTT
cdr3_aa: CASSFTGASTEAFF

cdr3_length: 12
clone_size: few
v_call: TRBV18
d_call: NA
j_call: TRBJ2-7
cdr3_nt: TGTGCCAGCTCACCCCCAAGCCGCGAGCAGTACTTC
cdr3_aa: CASSPPSREQYF

cdr3_length: 14
clone_size: NA
v_call: TRBV6-2/TRBV6-3
d_call: NA
j_call: TRBJ1-6
cdr3_nt: TGTGCCAGCAGGATGATGGGTGGGAATTCACCCCTCCACTTT
cdr3_aa: CASRMMGGNSPLHF

cdr3_length: 14
clone_size: NA
v_call: TRBV7-3
d_call: NA
j_call: TRBJ1-1
cdr3_nt: TGTGCCAGCAGCTTGGGCAGTCAGAACACTGAAGCTTTCTTT
cdr3_aa: CASSLGSQNTEAFF

cdr3_length: 16
clone_size: few
v_call: TRBV5-1
d_call: NA
j_call: TRBJ1-2
cdr3_nt: TGCGCCAGCAGCTTGGCAGCTCCTCCGCCGGACTATGGCTACACCTTC
cdr3_aa: CASSLAAPPPDYGYTF

cdr3_length: 14
clone_size: NA
v_call: TRBV7-9
d_call: TRBD2
j_call: TRBJ2-3
cdr3_nt: TGTGCCAGCAGCACGACTAGCGGCACAGATACGCAGTATTTT
cdr3_aa: CASSTTSGTDTQYF

cdr3_length: 16
clone_size: many
v_call: TRBV5-1
d_call: NA
j_call: TRBJ1-6
cdr3_nt: TGCGCCAGCAGCTTGGATTATCGGACGGCAAATTCACCCCTCCACTTT
cdr3_aa: CASSLDYRTANSPLHF

cdr3_length: 15
clone_size: NA
v_call: TRBV7-2
d_call: NA
j_call: TRBJ1-2
cdr3_nt: TGTGCCAGCAGCCAGGTGCCTGGAGAGGTTTCCGGCTACACCTTC
cdr3_aa: CASSQVPGEVSGYTF

cdr3_length: 12
clone_size: NA
v_call: TRBV7-3
d_call: TRBD2
j_call: TRBJ2-1
cdr3_nt: TGTGCCAGCAGCTCCCCTCCGGGACTAACCTCCTTC
cdr3_aa: CASSSPPGLTSF

cdr3_length: 14
clone_size: few
v_call: TRBV12-3/TRBV12-4
d_call: TRBD1
j_call: TRBJ2-3
cdr3_nt: TGTGCCAGCAGGCAGGGGGCGAACACAGATACGCAGTATTTT
cdr3_aa: CASRQGANTDTQYF

cdr3_length: 12
clone_size: few
v_call: TRBV12-5
d_call: NA
j_call: TRBJ1-1
cdr3_nt: TGTGCTAGTGGTTTGGAACTCGGAGAAGCTTTCTTT
cdr3_aa: CASGLELGEAFF

cdr3_length: 14
clone_size: once
v_call: TRBV24-1
d_call: TRBD1
j_call: TRBJ2-7
cdr3_nt: TGTGCCACCAGTGGAGAGGGGGCGAGCGACGAGCAGTACTTC
cdr3_aa: CATSGEGASDEQYF

cdr3_length: 16
clone_size: many
v_call: TRBV4-3
d_call: TRBD2
j_call: TRBJ2-3
cdr3_nt: TGCGCCAGCAGCCAAGATTTGACTAGCGGGACAGATACGCAGTATTTT
cdr3_aa: CASSQDLTSGTDTQYF

cdr3_length: 14
clone_size: NA
v_call: TRBV9
d_call: NA
j_call: TRBJ1-1
cdr3_nt: TGTGCCAGCAGCGTAAACCCCCGACAGGAGCCAGCTTTCTTT
cdr3_aa: CASSVNPRQEPAFF

cdr3_length: 21
clone_size: NA
v_call: TRBV6-5
d_call: TRBD2
j_call: TRBJ2-5
cdr3_nt: TGTGCCAGCAGAGAGAGGGGACTAGCGGGATCCCTCGGTGTCTTCCAAGAGACCCAGTACTTC
cdr3_aa: CASRERGLAGSLGVFQETQYF

cdr3_length: 15
clone_size: NA
v_call: TRBV12-3/TRBV12-4
d_call: TRBD2
j_call: TRBJ2-3
cdr3_nt: TGTGCCAGCACCGATAGCGGGAGCACCCCAGATACGCAGTATTTT
cdr3_aa: CASTDSGSTPDTQYF

cdr3_length: 16
clone_size: NA
v_call: TRBV5-1
d_call: TRBD2
j_call: TRBJ2-3
cdr3_nt: TGCGCCAGCAGCCTGTACGGGGGGGTCGGCACAGATACGCAGTATTTT
cdr3_aa: CASSLYGGVGTDTQYF

cdr3_length: 17
clone_size: NA
v_call: TRBV4-1
d_call: TRBD1
j_call: TRBJ1-2
cdr3_nt: TGCGCCAGCAGCCAAGGACAGGGGACAGGGCTTAACTATGGCTACACCTTC
cdr3_aa: CASSQGQGTGLNYGYTF